This TCR beta chain was recovered during a study of cytomegalovirus exposure and HLA in healthy donors. General study results and limits: TCR clusters originating in the first cohort tended to co-occur in the 120 validation repertoires, according to a later analysis.

The data were produced by immunoSEQ multiplex PCR, yet TCRdb's version contains in-frame clones alone and is incomplete. The sample contains tens of thousands of clones, about 95% of which appear only once. The CDR3 contains 16 residues. Looked up from germline, CDR1 is SGHRS and CDR2 is YFSETQ. V was trimmed by 0 bases and J by 1 base, leaving 8 bases between them. With regard to this clone: Antigen specificity is unknown.

V gene TRBV5-1 combines with J gene TRBJ2-6, with D possibly matching TRBD2 (6 bases). Material for sequencing was PBMCs. This sequence originates from a woman aged 18 to 35 in good health and CMV-seropositive. The CDR3 region has the DNA TGCGCCAGCAGCTTGGACGGGGGTTCTGGGGCCAACGTCCTGACTTTC. This gives the protein CASSLDGGSGANVLTF. Combining the CDR3 with reference TRBV5-1 and TRBJ2-6 gives the whole variable domain KAGVTQTPRYLIKTRGQQVTLSCSPISGHRSVSWYQQTPGQGLQFLFEYFSETQRNKGNFPGRFSGRQFSNSRSEMNVSTLELGDSALYLCASSLDGGSGANVLTFGAGSRLTVL.